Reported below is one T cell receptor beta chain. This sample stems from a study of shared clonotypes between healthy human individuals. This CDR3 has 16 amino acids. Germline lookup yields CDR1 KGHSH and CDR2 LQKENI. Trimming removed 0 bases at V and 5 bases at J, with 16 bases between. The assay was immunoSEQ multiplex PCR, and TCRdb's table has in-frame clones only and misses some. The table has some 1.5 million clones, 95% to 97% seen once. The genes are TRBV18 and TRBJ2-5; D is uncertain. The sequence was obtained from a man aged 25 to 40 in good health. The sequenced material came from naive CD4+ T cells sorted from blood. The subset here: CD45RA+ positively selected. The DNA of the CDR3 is TGTGCCAGCTCACCACCAAGCGCCGCCGCCGGGGAGACCCAGTACTTC. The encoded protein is CASSPPSAAAGETQYF.